This entry lists 11 T cell receptor beta chains sequenced from one sample in a study of blood T cell repertoires in COVID-19. Generated by immunoSEQ multiplex PCR, the TCRdb table keeps only in-frame clones and is missing some. The table lists fewer than 250,000 clones, approximately 84% of them singletons. Sequenced sample: peripheral blood. These receptors were taken from a woman aged 65 to 85 with active or convalescent COVID-19.

The chain joins TRBV10-3 to TRBJ1-1; TRBD1 matches at 9 bases. Trimming took 4 bases from V and 4 from J; bases not matched to a gene: 4. This CDR3 is 14 amino acids long. In germline, CDR1 is ENHRY, CDR2 SYGVKD. The CDR3, as DNA: TGTGCCATCAGTGGGACAGGGGTGGGCACTGAAGCTTTCTTT. It translates to CAISGTGVGTEAFF.

The chain has TRBV3-1 (or the pseudogene TRBV3-2) and TRBJ2-1; 10 bases map to TRBD2. Looked up from germline, CDR1 is LGHDT and CDR2 is YNNKEL (reference sequence). The CDR3 has 16 residues. Trimming took 3 bases from V and 3 from J; bases not matched to a gene: 5. As DNA, the CDR3 is TGTGCCAGCAGCCAGGTAGCGGGAGGAAACTACAATGAGCAGTTCTTC. Translation gives CASSQVAGGNYNEQFF.

The chain is built from TRBV2 and TRBJ1-3, with D possibly TRBD1 on 6 matching bases. Germline assignment: CDR1 SNHLY and CDR2 FYNNEI. This CDR3 contains 14 residues. V lost 3 bases and J 2 bases, leaving 8 bases between the germline ends. Here the CDR3 DNA reads TGTGCCAGCAGTGATTACAGGGCTGGAAACACCATATATTTT. Amino acids: CASSDYRAGNTIYF.

The V call is TRBV14, the J call TRBJ1-1; 8 nucleotides agree with TRBD1. The V segment lost 1 base and the J segment 1 base; nucleotides outside the gene matches: 2. CDR3 length: 15 residues. Germline lookup yields CDR1 SGHDN and CDR2 FVKESK. CDR3 nucleotides: TGTGCCAGCAGCCAAGGACAGGGGAGGAACACTGAAGCTTTCTTT. This encodes CASSQGQGRNTEAFF. Full variable domain (missing parts from reference TRBV14 and TRBJ1-1): EAGVTQFPSHSVIEKGQTVTLRCDPISGHDNLYWYRRVMGKEIKFLLHFVKESKQDESGMPNNRFLAERTGGTYSTLKVQPAELEDSGVYFCASSQGQGRNTEAFFGQGTRLTVV.

Of note for this clone: A junction end diverges from the germline sequence, so it may reflect a read error. V is TRBV5-4 and J is TRBJ2-3; weak D call: TRBD1 (5 bases). This CDR3 has 14 amino acids. The germline gives CDR1 SGHNT, CDR2 YYREEE (reference sequence). In nucleotides, the CDR3 is TGTGCCAGCAGGTTGGTGCAGGGCCCAGATACGCAGTATTTT. Residues: CASRLVQGPDTQYF.

The rearrangement uses TRBV30 and TRBJ2-7, with 7 bases matching TRBD2. Unmatched junction bases numbered 2, after V lost 1 base and J lost 5 bases. This CDR3 comprises 12 residues. CDR1 and CDR2 (germline): GTSNPN, SVGIG (reference sequence). The CDR3 nucleotides read TGTGCCTGGAGTGACGGGAGGCACGAGCAGTACTTC. As protein: CAWSDGRHEQYF. The full variable domain, its missing parts supplied by reference TRBV30 and TRBJ2-7, is SQTIHQWPATLVQPVGSPLSLECTVEGTSNPNLYWYRQAAGRGLQLLFYSVGIGQISSEVPQNLSASRPQDRQFILSSKKLLLSDSGFYLCAWSDGRHEQYFGPGTRLTVT.

The chain combines TRBV12-2 with TRBJ2-7; the table assigns TRBD2, which was not confirmed against the DNA. TRBV12-2 is marked as a pseudogene. The CDR3 totals 20 residues. The CDR3 nucleotides are TGTGCAAGTCGCTTAGCGGCACCACCCGGTTCCGAGGAGGGCCGGGACGAGCAGTACTTC. Amino acid sequence: CASRLAAPPGSEEGRDEQYF.

This clone was recorded once. The chain recombines TRBV11-2 with TRBJ2-1; 13 bases line up with TRBD2. V dropped 5 bases and J dropped 5; count of bases not matched to a gene: 6. Germline V CDR1 and CDR2: SGHAT, FQNNGV. The CDR3 has 16 amino acids. CDR3 loop: CASSPFGTSGNNEQFF. The CDR3 DNA follows: TGTGCCAGCAGCCCATTCGGGACTAGCGGGAACAATGAGCAGTTCTTC.

This clone has only one observation. The V call is TRBV5-1, the J call TRBJ1-2; possible D gene TRBD1, 6 bases. The V and J ends lost 4 bases and 2 bases respectively, with 12 bases between them. The CDR3 sequence is 14 residues long. Germline V gene lookup returns CDR1 SGHRS and CDR2 YFSETQ. This chain's CDR3 is CASSPGGQNYGYTF. In DNA, the CDR3 is TGCGCCAGCAGCCCGGGTGGACAGAACTATGGCTACACCTTC.

The chain recombines TRBV18 with TRBJ2-7; unclear D gene. V shed 2 bases and J shed 3 bases, with 5 bases lying between them. The CDR3 consists of 12 residues. Germline CDR1 reads KGHSH; CDR2 reads LQKENI. The chain's CDR3 is CASSPDFYEQYF. CDR3 nucleotide sequence: TGTGCCAGCTCACCAGACTTCTACGAGCAGTACTTC. Combining the CDR3 with reference TRBV18 and TRBJ2-7 gives the whole variable domain NAGVMQNPRHLVRRRGQEARLRCSPMKGHSHVYWYRQLPEEGLKFMVYLQKENIIDESGMPKERFSAEFPKEGPSILRIQQVVRGDSAAYFCASSPDFYEQYFGPGTRLTVT.

This chain joins TRBV27 and TRBJ2-1; no reliable D call. The CDR3 sequence is 11 residues long. Germline V CDR1 and CDR2: MNHEY, SMNVEV (reference sequence). Trimming removed 6 bases from V and 6 bases from J, with 6 bases in between. CDR3 in DNA: TGTGCCAGCAGCCGACTCAATGAGCAGTTCTTC. Translated, it gives CASSRLNEQFF.